This T cell receptor beta chain was found in a study of T cell responses to AZD1222 COVID-19 vaccine. The protocol was immunoSEQ multiplex PCR, while the TCRdb copy is restricted to in-frame clones and leaves out a portion. The table records 95,000 to 110,000 clones, 88% of them present only once. V gave up 2 bases and J gave up 5 bases, with 19 bases separating them. In germline, CDR1 is WNHNN, CDR2 SYGVQD (reference sequence). This CDR3 has 16 amino acids. This receptor was taken from an adult in good health. This sample comprised peripheral blood, obtained on day 0 of AZD1222 vaccination. The gene calls are TRBV10-1 and TRBJ2-7; possibly TRBD1 for D (6 bases). The CDR3 DNA is TGCGCCAGCAGTGAGGGTAGACAGGCCGGACTTGACGAGCAGTACTTC. This codes for CASSEGRQAGLDEQYF.